This T cell receptor beta chain was found in a study of CD8 T cells in Susac syndrome. Germline CDR1 and CDR2: LNHDA and SQIVND (reference sequence). This CDR3 contains 15 residues. V was clipped by 0 bases and J by 5 bases, with 14 bases between them. RNA in amounts of about 0.5 to 1 ug was reverse transcribed with random hexamers. TCRdb re-analysed the immunoSEQ multiplex PCR reads in MiXCR, keeping a single row per CDR3 protein. The sample contains about 60,000 distinct CDR3 sequences, more than 90% of which appear only once. Isolation of CD8+ and CD4+ T cells was performed negatively, whereas enrichment of TEMRA cells was done by FACS. This clonotype came up a few times.

This sequence was found in a human donor in good health. The chain joins TRBV19 to TRBJ2-7, with D tentatively TRBD1 or TRBD2 (5 bases each). The sequenced sample consisted of CD8+ T cells from PBMCs. The CDR3 bases are TGTGCCAGTAGTATAGATCGGGGCCAGGGCCACGAGCAGTACTTC. It yields the protein CASSIDRGQGHEQYF. Supplemented by reference TRBV19 and TRBJ2-7, the full variable domain reads DGGITQSPKYLFRKEGQNVTLSCEQNLNHDAMYWYRQDPGQGLRLIYYSQIVNDFQKGDIAEGYSVSREKKESFPLTVTSAQKNPTAFYLCASSIDRGQGHEQYFGPGTRLTVT.